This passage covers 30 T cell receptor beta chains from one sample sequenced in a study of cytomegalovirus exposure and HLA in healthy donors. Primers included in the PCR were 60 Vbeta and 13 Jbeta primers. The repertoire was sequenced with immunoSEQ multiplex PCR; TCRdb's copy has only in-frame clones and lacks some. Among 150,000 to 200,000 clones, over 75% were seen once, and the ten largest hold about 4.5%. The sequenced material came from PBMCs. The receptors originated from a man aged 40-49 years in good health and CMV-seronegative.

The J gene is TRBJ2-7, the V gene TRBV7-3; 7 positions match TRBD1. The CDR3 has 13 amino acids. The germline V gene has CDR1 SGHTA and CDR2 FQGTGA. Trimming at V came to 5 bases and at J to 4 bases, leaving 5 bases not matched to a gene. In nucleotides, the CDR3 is TGTGCCAGCAGCCCGGACAGGCTTTACGAGCAGTACTTC. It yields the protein CASSPDRLYEQYF.

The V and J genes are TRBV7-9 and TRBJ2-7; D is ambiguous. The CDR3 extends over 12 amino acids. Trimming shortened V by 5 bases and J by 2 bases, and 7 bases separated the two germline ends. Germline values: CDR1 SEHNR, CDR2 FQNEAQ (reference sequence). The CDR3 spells CASSHDTYEQYF. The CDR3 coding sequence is TGTGCCAGCAGCCACGACACCTACGAGCAGTACTTC. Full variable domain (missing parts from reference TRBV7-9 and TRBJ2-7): DTGVSQNPRHKITKRGQNVTFRCDPISEHNRLYWYRQTLGQGPEFLTYFQNEAQLEKSRLLSDRFSAERPKGSFSTLEIQRTEQGDSAMYLCASSHDTYEQYFGPGTRLTVT.

The CDR3 nucleotides read TGTGCCATCAGTGAGTCCGGGACAGGGGGACACACCATATATTTT. Amino acid sequence: CAISESGTGGHTIYF. This chain links TRBV10-3 with TRBJ1-3; TRBD1 matches at 11 bases. Trimming cost V 0 bases and J 8 bases; bases outside gene matches: 3. The CDR3 contains 15 residues. CDR1 and CDR2 from the germline V gene are ENHRY and SYGVKD.

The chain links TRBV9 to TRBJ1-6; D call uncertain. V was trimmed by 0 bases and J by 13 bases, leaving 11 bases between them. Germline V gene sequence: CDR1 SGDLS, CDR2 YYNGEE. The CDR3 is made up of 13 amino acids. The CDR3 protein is CASSVGSGRPLHF. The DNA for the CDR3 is TGTGCCAGCAGCGTAGGGTCAGGTAGGCCCCTCCACTTT.

CDR3 in DNA: TGTGCCAGCAGCCCCTCGGACAGGGGAAGTAGGGAGCAGTACTTC. Its translation: CASSPSDRGSREQYF. This rearrangement joins TRBV5-8 to TRBJ2-7, with 9 nucleotides matching TRBD1. In germline, CDR1 is SGHTS, CDR2 YDEGEE. The CDR3 runs to 15 residues. The V and J ends lost 4 bases and 7 bases, in that order; junction bases with no gene match: 12.

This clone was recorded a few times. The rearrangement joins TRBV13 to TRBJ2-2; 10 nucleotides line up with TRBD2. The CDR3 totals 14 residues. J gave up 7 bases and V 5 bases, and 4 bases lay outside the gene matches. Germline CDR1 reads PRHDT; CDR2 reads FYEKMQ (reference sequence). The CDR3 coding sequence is TGTGCCAGCAGCGGAGCGGGGGGGCGCGGGGAGCTGTTTTTT. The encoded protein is CASSGAGGRGELFF.

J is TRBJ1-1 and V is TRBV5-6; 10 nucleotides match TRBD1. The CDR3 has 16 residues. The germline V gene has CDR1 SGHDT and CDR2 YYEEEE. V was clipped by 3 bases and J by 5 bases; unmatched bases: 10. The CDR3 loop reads CASSYGTGVTGTEAFF. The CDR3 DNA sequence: TGTGCCAGCAGCTATGGGACAGGGGTGACGGGTACTGAAGCTTTCTTT.

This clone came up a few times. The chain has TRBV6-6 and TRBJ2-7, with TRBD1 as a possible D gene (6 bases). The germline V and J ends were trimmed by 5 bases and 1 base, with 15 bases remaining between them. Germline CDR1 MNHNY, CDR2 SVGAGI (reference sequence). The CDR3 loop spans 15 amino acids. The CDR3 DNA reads TGTGCCAGCAGTACAGAAAGAGGGGGTTCCTACGAGCAGTACTTC. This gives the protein CASSTERGGSYEQYF.

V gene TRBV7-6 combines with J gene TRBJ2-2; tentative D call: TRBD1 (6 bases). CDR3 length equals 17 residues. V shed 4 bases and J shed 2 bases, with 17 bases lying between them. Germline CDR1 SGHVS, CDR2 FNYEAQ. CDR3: CASSSMVGHLNTGELFF. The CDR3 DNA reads TGTGCCAGCAGCTCGATGGTGGGACACCTAAACACCGGGGAGCTGTTTTTT.

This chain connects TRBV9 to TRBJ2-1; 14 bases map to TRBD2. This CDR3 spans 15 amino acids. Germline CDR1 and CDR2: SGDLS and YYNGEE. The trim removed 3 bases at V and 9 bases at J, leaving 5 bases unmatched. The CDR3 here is CASSAPGLAGAEQFF. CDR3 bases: TGTGCCAGCAGCGCACCGGGACTAGCGGGGGCTGAGCAGTTCTTC.

CDR3 sequence (DNA): TGTGCCAGCAGCCTGGTGGGGACTGATTACAATGAGCAGTTCTTC. Protein product: CASSLVGTDYNEQFF. The J gene is TRBJ2-1, the V gene TRBV11-3; TRBD2 might be the D (6 bases). With 5 bases removed from V and 4 bases from J, the gap between germline ends came to 15 bases. This CDR3 is built from 15 residues. Per germline, CDR1 SGHNT and CDR2 YENEEA.

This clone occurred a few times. The CDR3 sequence: CASRKGQGAYNEQFF. In DNA form, the CDR3 reads TGTGCCAGCAGGAAGGGACAGGGGGCCTACAATGAGCAGTTCTTC. V usage is TRBV2 and J usage is TRBJ2-1; 11 bases fit TRBD1. V gave up 6 bases and J gave up 2 bases; unmatched junction bases: 3. Germline CDR1 and CDR2: SNHLY and FYNNEI. The length of the CDR3 is 15 residues.

The CDR3 sequence is CAWSVPGGWAEKLFF. For the CDR3, the DNA is TGTGCCTGGAGTGTACCTGGAGGGTGGGCTGAAAAACTGTTTTTT. The chain couples TRBV30 to TRBJ1-4; D unclear. Germline CDR1 GTSNPN, CDR2 SVGIG (reference sequence). The CDR3 spans 15 residues. V was trimmed by 0 bases and J by 7 bases, leaving 15 bases between them.

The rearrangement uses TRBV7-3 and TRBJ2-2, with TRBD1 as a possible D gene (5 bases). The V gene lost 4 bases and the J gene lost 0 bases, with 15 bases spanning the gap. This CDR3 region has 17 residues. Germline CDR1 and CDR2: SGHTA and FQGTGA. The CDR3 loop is CASSSTLGHTNTGELFF. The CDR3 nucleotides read TGTGCCAGCAGCTCCACCCTTGGACATACGAACACCGGGGAGCTGTTTTTT.

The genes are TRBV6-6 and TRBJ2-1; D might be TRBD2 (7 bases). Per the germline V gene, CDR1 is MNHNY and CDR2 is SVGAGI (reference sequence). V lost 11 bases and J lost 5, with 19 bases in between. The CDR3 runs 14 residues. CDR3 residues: CASTKGGIDNEQFF. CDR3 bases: TGTGCCTCCACAAAGGGGGGGATAGACAATGAGCAGTTCTTC.

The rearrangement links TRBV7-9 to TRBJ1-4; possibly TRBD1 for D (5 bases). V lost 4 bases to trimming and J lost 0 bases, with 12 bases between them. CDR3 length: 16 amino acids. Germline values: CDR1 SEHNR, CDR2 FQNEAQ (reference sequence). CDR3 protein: CASSSSTGATNEKLFF. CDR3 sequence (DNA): TGTGCCAGCAGCTCGTCCACAGGAGCAACTAATGAAAAACTGTTTTTT.

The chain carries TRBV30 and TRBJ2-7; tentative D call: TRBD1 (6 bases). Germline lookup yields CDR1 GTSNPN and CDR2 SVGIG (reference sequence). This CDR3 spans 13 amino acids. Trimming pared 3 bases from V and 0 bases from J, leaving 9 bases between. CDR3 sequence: CAWRKQGSYEQYF. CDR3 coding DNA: TGTGCCTGGAGGAAACAGGGCTCCTACGAGCAGTACTTC.

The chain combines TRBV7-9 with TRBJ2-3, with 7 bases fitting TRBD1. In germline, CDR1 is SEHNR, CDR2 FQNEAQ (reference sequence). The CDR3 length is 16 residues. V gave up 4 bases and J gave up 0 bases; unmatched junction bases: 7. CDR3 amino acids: CASSSGQASSTDTQYF. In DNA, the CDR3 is TGTGCCAGCAGCTCCGGACAGGCCTCTAGCACAGATACGCAGTATTTT. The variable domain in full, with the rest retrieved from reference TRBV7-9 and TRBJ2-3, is DTGVSQNPRHKITKRGQNVTFRCDPISEHNRLYWYRQTLGQGPEFLTYFQNEAQLEKSRLLSDRFSAERPKGSFSTLEIQRTEQGDSAMYLCASSSGQASSTDTQYFGPGTRLTVL.

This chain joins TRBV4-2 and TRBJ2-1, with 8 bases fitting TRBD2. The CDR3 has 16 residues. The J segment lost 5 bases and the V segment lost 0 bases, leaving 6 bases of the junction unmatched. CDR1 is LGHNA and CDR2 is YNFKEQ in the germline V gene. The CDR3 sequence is CASSQDVPGGDNEQFF. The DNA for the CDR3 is TGTGCCAGCAGCCAAGATGTACCGGGGGGGGACAATGAGCAGTTCTTC.

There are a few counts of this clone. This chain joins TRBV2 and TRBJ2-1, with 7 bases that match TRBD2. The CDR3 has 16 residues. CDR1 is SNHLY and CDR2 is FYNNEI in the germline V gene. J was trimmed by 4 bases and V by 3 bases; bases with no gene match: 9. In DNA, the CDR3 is TGTGCCAGCAGTGAGTCTAGCGGAGGCCATTACAATGAGCAGTTCTTC. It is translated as CASSESSGGHYNEQFF.

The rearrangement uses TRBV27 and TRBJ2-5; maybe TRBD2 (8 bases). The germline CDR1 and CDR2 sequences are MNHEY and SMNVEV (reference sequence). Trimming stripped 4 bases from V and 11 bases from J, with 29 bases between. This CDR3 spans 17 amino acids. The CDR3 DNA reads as TGTGCCAGCAGTTGGGGAGGGACTAGACAGGGCTTTGGGGAGCAGTACTTC. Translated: CASSWGGTRQGFGEQYF.

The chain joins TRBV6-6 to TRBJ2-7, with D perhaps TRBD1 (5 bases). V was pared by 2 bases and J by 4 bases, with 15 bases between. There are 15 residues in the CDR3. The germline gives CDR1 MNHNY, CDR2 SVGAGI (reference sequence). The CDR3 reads CASSYPTVDSYEQYF. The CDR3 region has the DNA TGTGCCAGCAGTTACCCGACAGTGGATAGTTACGAGCAGTACTTC.

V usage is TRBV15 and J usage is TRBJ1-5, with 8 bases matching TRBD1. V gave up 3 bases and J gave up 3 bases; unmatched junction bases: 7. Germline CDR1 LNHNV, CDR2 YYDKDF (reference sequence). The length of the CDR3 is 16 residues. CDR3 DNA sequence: TGTGCCACCAGCAGGGAGAGACAGGGGATCAATCAGCCCCAGCATTTT. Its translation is CATSRERQGINQPQHF.

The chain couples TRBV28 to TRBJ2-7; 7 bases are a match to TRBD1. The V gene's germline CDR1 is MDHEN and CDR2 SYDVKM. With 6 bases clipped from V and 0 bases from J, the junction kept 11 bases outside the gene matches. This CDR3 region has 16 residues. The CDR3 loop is CASRALPRDSSYEQYF. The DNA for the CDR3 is TGTGCCAGCAGAGCTCTCCCTCGGGACAGCTCCTACGAGCAGTACTTC.

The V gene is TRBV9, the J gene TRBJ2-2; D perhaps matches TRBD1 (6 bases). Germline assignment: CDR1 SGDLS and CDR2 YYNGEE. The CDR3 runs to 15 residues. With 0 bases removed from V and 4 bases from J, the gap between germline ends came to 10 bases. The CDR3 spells CASSVASRGTGELFF. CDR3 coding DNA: TGTGCCAGCAGCGTAGCGTCCAGGGGCACCGGGGAGCTGTTTTTT.

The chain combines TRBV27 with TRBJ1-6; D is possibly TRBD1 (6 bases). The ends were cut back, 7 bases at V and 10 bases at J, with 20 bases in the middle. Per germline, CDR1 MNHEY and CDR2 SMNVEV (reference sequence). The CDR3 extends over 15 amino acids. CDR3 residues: CASTLQGNRGSPLHF. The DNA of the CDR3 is TGTGCCAGCACATTACAGGGAAATAGGGGATCACCCCTCCACTTT.

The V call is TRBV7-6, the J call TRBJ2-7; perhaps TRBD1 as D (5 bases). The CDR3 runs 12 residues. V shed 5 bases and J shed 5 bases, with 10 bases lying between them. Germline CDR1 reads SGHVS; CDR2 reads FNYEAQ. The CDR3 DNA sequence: TGTGCCAGCAGCCCAGGGTCCCACGAGCAGTACTTC. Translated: CASSPGSHEQYF.

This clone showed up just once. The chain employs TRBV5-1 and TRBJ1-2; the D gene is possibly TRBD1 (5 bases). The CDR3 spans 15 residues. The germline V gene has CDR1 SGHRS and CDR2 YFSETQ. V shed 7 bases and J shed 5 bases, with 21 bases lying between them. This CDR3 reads CASHGAGTDRYGYTF. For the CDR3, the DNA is TGCGCCAGCCACGGGGCGGGGACGGATCGTTATGGCTACACCTTC.

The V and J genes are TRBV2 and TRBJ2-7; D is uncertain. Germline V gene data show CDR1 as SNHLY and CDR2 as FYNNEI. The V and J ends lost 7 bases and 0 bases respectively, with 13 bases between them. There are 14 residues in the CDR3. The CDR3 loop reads CASIRVPSSYEQYF. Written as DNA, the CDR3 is TGTGCCAGCATCCGAGTCCCGAGCTCCTACGAGCAGTACTTC. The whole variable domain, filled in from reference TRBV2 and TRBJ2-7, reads EPEVTQTPSHQVTQMGQEVILRCVPISNHLYFYWYRQILGQKVEFLVSFYNNEISEKSEIFDDQFSVERPDGSNFTLKIRSTKLEDSAMYFCASIRVPSSYEQYFGPGTRLTVT.

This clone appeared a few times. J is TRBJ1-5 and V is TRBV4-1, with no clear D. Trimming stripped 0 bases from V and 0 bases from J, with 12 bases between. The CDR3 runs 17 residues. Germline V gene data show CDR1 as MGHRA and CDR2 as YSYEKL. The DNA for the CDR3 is TGCGCCAGCAGCCAAGAAACGGGAACTAATAGCAATCAGCCCCAGCATTTT. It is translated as CASSQETGTNSNQPQHF.